Listed below are T cell receptor beta chains from one sample, sequenced in a study of blood T cell repertoires in COVID-19. Profiled with immunoSEQ multiplex PCR; TCRdb holds only in-frame clones, not every one. Among more than 25,000 clones, about nine tenths were seen once, and the ten largest hold roughly 8%. The sample was peripheral blood. The receptor source for this set is a middle-aged man with active COVID-19. The conserved cysteine and the conserved F or W are not part of the CDR3 here. A D gene is named only where the DNA matches it firmly.

j_gene,d_gene,v_gene,CDR3aa
TRBJ2-1,.,TRBV3-1/TRBV3-2,ASSQESRLINEQF
TRBJ1-2,.,TRBV2,ASSEAQESITYGYT
TRBJ1-2,.,TRBV30,AWWGLVGYT
TRBJ2-2,.,TRBV15,ATSNFRGPTPGELF
TRBJ2-1,TRBD1,TRBV6-5,ASSSQGTGNWNEQF
TRBJ1-1,.,TRBV12-3/TRBV12-4,ASSLEWRTEAF
TRBJ2-7,.,TRBV18,ASSMTAGQTYEQY
TRBJ2-2,TRBD2,TRBV3-1/TRBV3-2,ASRERDVRIRGSTGELF
TRBJ1-6,.,TRBV6-5,ASSYYGSSYNSPLH
TRBJ2-1,TRBD1,TRBV24-1,ATSRQGNEQF
TRBJ2-1,TRBD1,TRBV2,ATKTGGGSYNEQF
TRBJ2-2,.,TRBV6-5,ASTLGGNTGELF
TRBJ2-1,TRBD2,TRBV18,ASSLRTSGFNEQF
TRBJ2-3,TRBD2,TRBV7-6,ASSWELAGTQDTQY
TRBJ2-1,TRBD2,TRBV11-2,ASSLGGGRYEQF
TRBJ1-1,.,TRBV3-1/TRBV3-2,ASSFRQEKGRAF
TRBJ1-1,.,TRBV7-9,ASNSPLRDWRTEAF
TRBJ1-4,.,TRBV6-6,ASRLGGGEKLF
TRBJ2-1,.,TRBV2,ASSVGQSSYNEQF
TRBJ2-2,TRBD2,TRBV7-2,ASSLSREVIGELF
TRBJ1-2,.,TRBV9,ASSVAGVSPRGYT
TRBJ2-2,.,TRBV7-2,ASSSGMRMSNTGELF
TRBJ1-3,.,TRBV5-1,ASSPEGGPRNTIY